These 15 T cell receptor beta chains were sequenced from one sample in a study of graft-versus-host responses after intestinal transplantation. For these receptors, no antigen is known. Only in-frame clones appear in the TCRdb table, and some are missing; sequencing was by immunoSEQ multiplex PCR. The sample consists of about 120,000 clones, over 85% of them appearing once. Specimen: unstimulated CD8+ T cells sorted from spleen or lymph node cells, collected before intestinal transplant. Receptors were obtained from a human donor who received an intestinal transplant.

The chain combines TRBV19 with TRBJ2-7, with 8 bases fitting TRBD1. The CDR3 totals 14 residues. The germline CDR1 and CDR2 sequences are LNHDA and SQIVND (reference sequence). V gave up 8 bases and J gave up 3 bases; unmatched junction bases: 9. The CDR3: CASSPGQAVYEQYF. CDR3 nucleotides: TGTGCCAGTTCCCCGGGACAGGCCGTCTACGAGCAGTACTTC.

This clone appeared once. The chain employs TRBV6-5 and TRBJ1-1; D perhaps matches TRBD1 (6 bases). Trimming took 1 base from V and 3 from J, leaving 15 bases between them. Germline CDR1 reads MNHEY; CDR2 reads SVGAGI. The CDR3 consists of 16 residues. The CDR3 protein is CASSYLQGGGYTEAFF. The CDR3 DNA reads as TGTGCCAGCAGTTACTTACAGGGAGGAGGTTACACTGAAGCTTTCTTT.

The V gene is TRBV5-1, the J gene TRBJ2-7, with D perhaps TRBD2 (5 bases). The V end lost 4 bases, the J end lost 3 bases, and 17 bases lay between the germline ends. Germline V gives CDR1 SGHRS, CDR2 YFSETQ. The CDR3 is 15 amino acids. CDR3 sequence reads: CASSDLDGGRYEQYF. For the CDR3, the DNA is TGCGCCAGCAGCGACCTGGACGGAGGCCGCTACGAGCAGTACTTC.

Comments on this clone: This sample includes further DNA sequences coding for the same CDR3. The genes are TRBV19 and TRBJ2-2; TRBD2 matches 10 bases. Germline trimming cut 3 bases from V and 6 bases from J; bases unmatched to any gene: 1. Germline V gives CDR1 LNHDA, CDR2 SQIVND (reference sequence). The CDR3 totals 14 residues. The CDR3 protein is CASSMGLAPGELFF. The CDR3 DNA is TGTGCCAGTAGTATGGGACTAGCGCCCGGGGAGCTGTTTTTT.

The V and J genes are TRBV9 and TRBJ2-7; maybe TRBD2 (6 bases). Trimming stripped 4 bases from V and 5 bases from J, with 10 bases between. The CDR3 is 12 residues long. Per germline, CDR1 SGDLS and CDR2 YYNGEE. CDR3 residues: CASSPTGDEQYF. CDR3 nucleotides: TGTGCCAGCAGCCCTACGGGAGACGAGCAGTACTTC.

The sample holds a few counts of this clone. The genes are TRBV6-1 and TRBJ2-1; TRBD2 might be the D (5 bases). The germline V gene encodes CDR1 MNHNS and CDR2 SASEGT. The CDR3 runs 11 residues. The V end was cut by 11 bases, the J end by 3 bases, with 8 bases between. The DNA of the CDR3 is TGTGCCGTAGCGCTCTACAATGAGCAGTTCTTC. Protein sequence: CAVALYNEQFF.

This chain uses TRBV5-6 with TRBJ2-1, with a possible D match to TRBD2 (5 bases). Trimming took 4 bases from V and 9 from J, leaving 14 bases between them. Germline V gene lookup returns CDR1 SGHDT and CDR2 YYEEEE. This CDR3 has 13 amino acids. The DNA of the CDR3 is TGTGCCAGCAGCCAAGGCGGGTTCGGTGAGCAGTTCTTC. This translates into CASSQGGFGEQFF.

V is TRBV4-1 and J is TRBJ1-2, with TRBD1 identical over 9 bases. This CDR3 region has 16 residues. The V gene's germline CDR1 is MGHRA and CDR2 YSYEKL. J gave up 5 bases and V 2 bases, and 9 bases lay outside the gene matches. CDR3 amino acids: CASSQIRDRAYYGYTF. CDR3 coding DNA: TGCGCCAGCAGCCAAATCCGGGACAGGGCTTATTATGGCTACACCTTC.

CDR3 sequence: CASSLINGVGEQYF. Here the CDR3 DNA reads TGTGCCAGCAGTTTAATCAACGGGGTGGGGGAGCAGTACTTC. The chain couples TRBV28 to TRBJ2-7; tentative D call: TRBD2 (5 bases). Trimming shortened V by 2 bases and J by 7 bases, and 15 bases separated the two germline ends. Germline V CDR1 and CDR2: MDHEN, SYDVKM. The CDR3 runs 14 residues.

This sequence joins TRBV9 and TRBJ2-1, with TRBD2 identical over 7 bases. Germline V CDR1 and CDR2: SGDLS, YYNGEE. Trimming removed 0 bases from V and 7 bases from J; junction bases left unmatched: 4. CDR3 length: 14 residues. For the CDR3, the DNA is TGTGCCAGCAGCGTAGGAAATAGCGGGAATGAGCAGTTCTTC. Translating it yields CASSVGNSGNEQFF. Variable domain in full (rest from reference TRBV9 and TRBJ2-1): DSGVTQTPKHLITATGQRVTLRCSPRSGDLSVYWYQQSLDQGLQFLIQYYNGEERAKGNILERFSAQQFPDLHSELNLSSLELGDSALYFCASSVGNSGNEQFFGPGTRLTVL.

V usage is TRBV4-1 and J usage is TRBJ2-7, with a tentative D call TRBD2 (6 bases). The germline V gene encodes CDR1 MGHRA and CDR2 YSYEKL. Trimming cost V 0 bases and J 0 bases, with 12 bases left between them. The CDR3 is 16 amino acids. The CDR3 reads CASSQEGQRASYEQYF. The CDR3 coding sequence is TGCGCCAGCAGCCAAGAAGGCCAGCGGGCCTCCTACGAGCAGTACTTC.

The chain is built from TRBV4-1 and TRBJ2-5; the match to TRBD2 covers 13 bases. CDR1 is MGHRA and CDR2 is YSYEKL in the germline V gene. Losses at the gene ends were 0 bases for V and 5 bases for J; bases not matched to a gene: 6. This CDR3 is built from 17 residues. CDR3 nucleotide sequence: TGCGCCAGCAGCCAAGATCTGACTAGCGGGAGGCGGGAGACCCAGTACTTC. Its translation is CASSQDLTSGRRETQYF.

The DNA of the CDR3 is TGTGCCAGCAGTCCCTTTTCTTACGAGCAGTACTTC. The encoded protein is CASSPFSYEQYF. The chain uses TRBV28 and TRBJ2-7; D remains ambiguous. This CDR3 is 12 amino acids long. Trimming took off 5 bases at V and 4 bases at J, with 9 bases between the two ends. Germline V gene data show CDR1 as MDHEN and CDR2 as SYDVKM.

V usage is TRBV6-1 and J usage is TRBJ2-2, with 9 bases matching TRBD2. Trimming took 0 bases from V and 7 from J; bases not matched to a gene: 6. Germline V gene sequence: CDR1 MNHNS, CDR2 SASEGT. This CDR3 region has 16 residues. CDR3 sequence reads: CASSEALLTSGGELFF. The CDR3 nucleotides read TGTGCCAGCAGTGAAGCGCTATTGACTAGCGGCGGGGAGCTGTTTTTT.

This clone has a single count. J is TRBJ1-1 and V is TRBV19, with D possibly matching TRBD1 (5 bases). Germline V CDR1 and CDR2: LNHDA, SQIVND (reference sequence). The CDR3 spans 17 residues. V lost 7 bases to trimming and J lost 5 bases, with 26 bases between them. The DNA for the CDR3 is TGTGCCAGTATAGTTAGACCCTTCCGGGACTGGGGAACTGAAGCTTTCTTT. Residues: CASIVRPFRDWGTEAFF.